The 24 T cell receptor beta chains below all came from one sample that was sequenced in a study of cytomegalovirus exposure and HLA in healthy donors. The PCR employed 60 Vbeta primers together with 13 Jbeta primers. Clones were read by immunoSEQ multiplex PCR, and TCRdb kept only the in-frame ones, dropping some. In the table there are roughly 150,000 clones, more than 65% of which are singletons. Sample: PBMCs. The receptors here all came from a man younger than 45 in good health and CMV-seropositive.

This chain links TRBV5-1 with TRBJ2-3; tentatively, D is TRBD2 (5 bases). V was clipped by 4 bases and J by 6 bases, with 9 bases between them. The CDR3 runs to 12 residues. Germline V lookup: CDR1 SGHRS, CDR2 YFSETQ. CDR3 nucleotides: TGCGCCAGCAGCCTTGGCGGGGATACGCAGTATTTT. Its protein product is CASSLGGDTQYF.

V and J are TRBV30 and TRBJ2-7; the match to TRBD1 covers 8 bases. Germline CDR1 reads GTSNPN; CDR2 reads SVGIG (reference sequence). The CDR3 length is 15 residues. With V trimmed by 0 bases and J by 9 bases, 13 bases remained unmatched. The CDR3 sequence: CAWSVSGQGARGQYF. As DNA, the CDR3 is TGTGCCTGGAGTGTTTCGGGGCAGGGGGCCCGCGGGCAGTACTTC.

This chain connects TRBV9 to TRBJ1-5, with TRBD1 matching 7 bases. Trimming removed 3 bases from V and 6 bases from J; junction bases left unmatched: 9. Germline CDR1 reads SGDLS; CDR2 reads YYNGEE. CDR3 length: 15 amino acids. DNA of the CDR3: TGTGCCAGCAGCGCCGAAACAGGGGTTGGTCAGCCCCAGCATTTT. Its protein product is CASSAETGVGQPQHF.

The chain combines TRBV2 with TRBJ2-1; D may be TRBD2 (6 bases). V lost 6 bases and J 0 bases, leaving 15 bases between the germline ends. The CDR3 is 16 amino acids. Per the germline V gene, CDR1 is SNHLY and CDR2 is FYNNEI. CDR3 sequence (DNA): TGTGCCAGCAGATGGACGGGAGTAAGCTCCTACAATGAGCAGTTCTTC. Amino acids: CASRWTGVSSYNEQFF. The full variable domain, completed using reference TRBV2 and TRBJ2-1, is EPEVTQTPSHQVTQMGQEVILRCVPISNHLYFYWYRQILGQKVEFLVSFYNNEISEKSEIFDDQFSVERPDGSNFTLKIRSTKLEDSAMYFCASRWTGVSSYNEQFFGPGTRLTVL.

About this clone itself: Different DNA sequences within this sample yield the same CDR3. The CDR3 loop reads CASSLFYVGTGDLYEQYF. DNA for the CDR3: TGTGCCAGCAGCTTGTTTTACGTCGGGACAGGGGATCTCTACGAGCAGTACTTC. This chain connects TRBV5-4 to TRBJ2-7; 10 nucleotides line up with TRBD1. Germline assignment: CDR1 SGHNT and CDR2 YYREEE (reference sequence). V shed 1 base, J shed 3 bases, and the junction held 13 bases outside the gene matches. The CDR3 extends over 18 amino acids.

The chain employs TRBV25-1 and TRBJ1-3; D is uncertain. The V gene's germline CDR1 is MGHDK and CDR2 SYGVNS. V lost 2 bases to trimming and J lost 1 base, with 15 bases between them. CDR3 length: 17 residues. The CDR3 loop reads CASSEDGVEGSGNTIYF. As DNA, the CDR3 is TGTGCCAGCAGTGAAGACGGAGTTGAGGGATCTGGAAACACCATATATTTT.

V is TRBV12-5 and J is TRBJ1-1, with a weak D call TRBD1 (5 bases). V lost 3 bases, J lost 7 bases, and 9 bases lay in between. Per the germline V gene, CDR1 is LGHNT and CDR2 is FRNRAP. The CDR3 has 12 residues. The CDR3 DNA is TGTGCTAGTGGTTTCAGGGCCAGTGAAGCTTTCTTT. This translates into CASGFRASEAFF.

For this clone: The junction does not match germline at one end; this may be a read error. The CDR3 sequence is CASRDLGRTGEASF. CDR3 coding DNA: TGCGCCAGCAGGGACCTGGGAAGGACGGGAGAAGCTTCCTTT. The chain carries TRBV10-2 and TRBJ1-1; D is uncertain. The CDR3 has 14 amino acids. CDR1 and CDR2 from the germline V gene are WSHSY and SAAADI.

This clone was found a few times. V usage is TRBV18 and J usage is TRBJ2-2; D ambiguous. CDR1 and CDR2 (germline): KGHSH, LQKENI. V shed 2 bases and J shed 1 base, with 8 bases lying between them. The CDR3 has 15 residues. The CDR3 protein is CASSPRSLNTGELFF. CDR3 DNA: TGTGCCAGCTCACCAAGATCACTGAACACCGGGGAGCTGTTTTTT.

The gene calls are TRBV4-1 and TRBJ2-7, with 7 bases matching TRBD2. Trimming removed 0 bases from V and 3 bases from J; junction bases left unmatched: 8. CDR1 is MGHRA and CDR2 is YSYEKL in the germline V gene. CDR3 length: 16 residues. The CDR3 bases are TGCGCCAGCAGCCAAGAAGTACGGGGGGTCAACTACGAGCAGTACTTC. This sequence encodes CASSQEVRGVNYEQYF.

This chain joins TRBV28 and TRBJ2-1, with D possibly being TRBD1 (6 bases). From germline, CDR1 is MDHEN and CDR2 SYDVKM. The CDR3 covers 13 residues. The ends were cut back, 6 bases at V and 16 bases at J, with 22 bases in the middle. The DNA of the CDR3 is TGTGCCAGCAGCACCGGGACACCCGAGGTTTGTTTCTTC. Translated, it gives CASSTGTPEVCFF. Combining the CDR3 with reference TRBV28 and TRBJ2-1 gives the whole variable domain DVKVTQSSRYLVKRTGEKVFLECVQDMDHENMFWYRQDPGLGLRLIYFSYDVKMKEKGDIPEGYSVSREKKERFSLILESASTNQTSMYLCASSTGTPEVCFFGPGTRLTVL.

The count of this clone is one. The gene calls are TRBV6-5 and TRBJ2-3; the match to TRBD2 covers 7 bases. The V and J ends lost 8 bases and 2 bases, in that order; junction bases with no gene match: 4. From germline, CDR1 is MNHEY and CDR2 SVGAGI. The CDR3 length is 13 residues. This CDR3 reads CASGGTNTDTQYF. The CDR3 coding sequence is TGTGCCAGCGGGGGGACTAACACAGATACGCAGTATTTT.

The table lists this clone with a count of one. The chain joins TRBV5-1 to TRBJ2-1, with a tentative D call TRBD1 (5 bases). CDR3 length: 16 amino acids. The ends were cut back, 0 bases at V and 5 bases at J, with 15 bases in the middle. CDR1 SGHRS and CDR2 YFSETQ come from the germline V gene. This CDR3 reads CASSLGGRVDHNEQFF. In DNA form, the CDR3 reads TGCGCCAGCAGCTTGGGTGGCAGGGTTGATCACAATGAGCAGTTCTTC.

The rearrangement links TRBV5-6 to TRBJ1-2; 8 nucleotides align to TRBD1. The V gene end was trimmed by 0 bases and the J gene end by 8 bases; junction bases not matched to a gene: 6. The CDR3 runs to 14 residues. Germline CDR1 SGHDT, CDR2 YYEEEE. CDR3 sequence reads: CASSLADRVGGYTF. In DNA form, the CDR3 reads TGTGCCAGCAGCTTGGCGGACAGGGTGGGCGGCTACACCTTC.

The V gene is TRBV30, the J gene TRBJ2-3; tentatively, D is TRBD2 (7 bases). V dropped 0 bases and J dropped 5 bases, with 15 bases sitting between them. Germline CDR1 is GTSNPN and CDR2 is SVGIG (reference sequence). The CDR3 is made up of 15 amino acids. The CDR3 sequence is CAWSVGGAGGDTQYF. The DNA for the CDR3 is TGTGCCTGGAGTGTGGGGGGGGCCGGGGGAGATACGCAGTATTTT.

This sequence joins TRBV28 and TRBJ1-5; D perhaps matches TRBD1 (5 bases). V was pared by 5 bases and J by 0 bases, with 11 bases between. The CDR3 is 15 residues long. In germline, CDR1 is MDHEN, CDR2 SYDVKM. For the CDR3, the DNA is TGTGCCAGCAGTCCGGACAATTATAGCAATCAGCCCCAGCATTTT. Translating it yields CASSPDNYSNQPQHF.

The V and J genes are TRBV20-1 and TRBJ2-7; possibly TRBD1 for D (5 bases). The CDR3 is 11 amino acids. V was pared by 4 bases and J by 8 bases, with 12 bases between. Per germline, CDR1 DFQATT and CDR2 SNEGSKA (reference sequence). The CDR3: CSAIETAQQYF. CDR3 in DNA: TGCAGTGCTATAGAGACAGCTCAGCAGTACTTC.

Turning to this clone: The junction differs from germline at one of its ends, possibly a read error. This sequence joins TRBV7-9 and TRBJ2-7, with 16 nucleotides matching TRBD2. Germline loops: CDR1 SEHNR, CDR2 FQNEAQ (reference sequence). This CDR3 is 17 amino acids long. The CDR3: CSSSPGTSGRDSYEQYF. CDR3 in DNA: TGTTCCAGCAGCCCCGGGACTAGCGGGAGGGACTCCTACGAGCAGTACTTC.

The chain has TRBV9 and TRBJ2-1; 7 bases map to TRBD2. V lost 0 bases, J lost 6 bases, and 6 bases stayed unmatched. The CDR3 totals 15 residues. Germline values: CDR1 SGDLS, CDR2 YYNGEE. DNA for the CDR3: TGTGCCAGCAGCGTAGCTAGCGGTACCTTCAATGAGCAGTTCTTC. Its translation is CASSVASGTFNEQFF.

This chain joins TRBV19 and TRBJ1-5, with 7 positions matching TRBD1. Germline CDR1 reads LNHDA; CDR2 reads SQIVND (reference sequence). This CDR3 comprises 14 residues. V shed 4 bases, J shed 6 bases, and the junction held 6 bases outside the gene matches. The CDR3: CASSTERGRQPQHF. In DNA, the CDR3 is TGTGCCAGTAGTACCGAGAGGGGGCGTCAGCCCCAGCATTTT.

Worth noting for this clone: The germline gene is not matched at one end of the junction; a read error may be the cause. The chain uses TRBV7-9 and TRBJ2-7; 8 positions match TRBD1. The CDR3 totals 16 residues. Germline CDR1 is SEHNR and CDR2 is FQNEAQ (reference sequence). The CDR3 region has the DNA TGTTCCAGCAGCTTAATGGACAGGGTAGAAGTATACGAGCAGTACTTC. Translation: CSSSLMDRVEVYEQYF.

This clone has only a few counts. The J gene is TRBJ1-1, the V gene TRBV27; 8 nucleotides agree with TRBD1. The junction had 25 bases not matched to a gene; V was cut back by 5 bases and J by 5 bases. Germline V gives CDR1 MNHEY, CDR2 SMNVEV (reference sequence). The CDR3 is 20 residues long. The chain's CDR3 is CASSPPPQTWTGKVRTEAFF. CDR3 in DNA: TGTGCCAGCAGTCCGCCCCCCCAAACATGGACAGGGAAGGTGAGGACTGAAGCTTTCTTT.

The chain has TRBV18 and TRBJ2-7; TRBD2 matches at 7 bases. The CDR3 totals 15 residues. Germline values: CDR1 KGHSH, CDR2 LQKENI. V shed 5 bases, J shed 3 bases, and the junction held 10 bases outside the gene matches. DNA of the CDR3: TGTGCCAGCTCAGGGGTCCAGCGGGGCAACTACGAGCAGTACTTC. This sequence encodes CASSGVQRGNYEQYF.

This chain links TRBV18 with TRBJ1-2, with D possibly being TRBD1 (6 bases). Germline CDR1 is KGHSH and CDR2 is LQKENI. V lost 7 bases, J lost 4 bases, and 19 bases lay in between. The CDR3 has 15 residues. The CDR3, as DNA: TGTGCCAGCTATCCGGACAGCTTATCAACCTATGGCTACACCTTC. Protein product: CASYPDSLSTYGYTF.